This passage covers 18 T cell receptor beta chains from one sample sequenced in a study of human T cells and chemical hapten exposure. Time point here: patch test 1, 2 weeks after DPC sensitization. The treatment is: therapeutic diphenylcyclopropenone sensitization with weekly scalp DPC. TCRdb independently ran MiXCR on the RACE reads; one entry per CDR3 protein. This sample has under 120,000 distinct CDR3 sequences, with approximately 9.9% found just once. The specimen comprised whole blood, sampled in connection with sensitization to the hapten diphenylcyclopropenone (DPC). These TCRs come from a woman aged 40-49 years with alopecia areata. Some clones in this sample may be carry-over from other donors' samples.

The chain is built from TRBV9 and TRBJ2-3; weak D call: TRBD2 (6 bases). Germline loops: CDR1 SGDLS, CDR2 YYNGEE. The CDR3 totals 17 residues. V was cut by 0 bases and J by 2 bases, with 16 bases left in between. The CDR3 DNA reads as TGTGCCAGCAGCGTAGGAACGGCGGGGACCAACACAGATACGCAGTATTTT. It is translated as CASSVGTAGTNTDTQYF.

This chain joins TRBV9 and TRBJ2-1; the D gene is possibly TRBD1 (6 bases). V dropped 0 bases and J dropped 8 bases, with 9 bases sitting between them. The CDR3 is made up of 13 amino acids. Germline loops: CDR1 SGDLS, CDR2 YYNGEE. The CDR3 bases are TGTGCCAGCAGCGTAGGACAGGACGATGAGCAGTTCTTC. It is translated as CASSVGQDDEQFF.

Ten or more counts support this clonotype. The V call is TRBV6-5, the J call TRBJ2-3; D is unclear. This CDR3 is built from 12 residues. Germline-derived CDR1 and CDR2 are MNHEY and SVGAGI. V lost 7 bases to trimming and J lost 7 bases, with 12 bases between them. The CDR3 DNA reads as TGTGCCAGCACCGATCGTTTGAATACGCAGTATTTT. Its translation is CASTDRLNTQYF.

This clonotype was seen at least ten times. The J gene is TRBJ2-1, the V gene TRBV28; 8 nucleotides line up with TRBD2. V trimming: 5 bases; J trimming: 0 bases; junction bases outside the gene matches: 3. This CDR3 spans 15 amino acids. Germline V lookup: CDR1 MDHEN, CDR2 SYDVKM. CDR3 sequence: CASSPSGSSYNEQFF. The CDR3 region has the DNA TGTGCCAGCAGTCCAAGCGGGAGCTCCTACAATGAGCAGTTCTTC.

This clonotype was observed a handful of times. V is TRBV29-1 and J is TRBJ1-1; no reliable D call. V lost 5 bases, J lost 0 bases, and 13 bases lay in between. This CDR3 is built from 14 residues. From germline, CDR1 is SQVTM and CDR2 ANQGSEA. The CDR3 is CSVCTSFMNTEAFF. The CDR3 DNA reads TGCAGCGTTTGTACGTCGTTCATGAACACTGAAGCTTTCTTT.

This clonotype was detected only a few times. V usage is TRBV28 and J usage is TRBJ1-5, with a possible D match to TRBD1 (5 bases). The CDR3 is 15 residues long. Germline values: CDR1 MDHEN, CDR2 SYDVKM. Between the trimmed V and J ends, which lost 6 bases and 9 bases, there was a span of 21 bases. CDR3 nucleotide sequence: TGTGCCAGCAGCCCCGGGGACGCCAAAGCTAGGCCCCAGCATTTT. This sequence encodes CASSPGDAKARPQHF.

The rearrangement links TRBV12-3 or TRBV12-4 to TRBJ1-6, with D perhaps TRBD1 (5 bases). CDR3 length equals 17 residues. Deletions cut 2 bases from V and 8 bases from J, with 19 bases between. In nucleotides, the CDR3 is TGTGCCAGCAGTTTATTTACGTCACAGGTGGGGGATTCACCCCTCCACTTT. Translated: CASSLFTSQVGDSPLHF.

This sequence joins TRBV7-7 and TRBJ2-1, with D tentatively TRBD2 (5 bases). Between the trimmed V and J ends, which lost 5 bases and 6 bases, there was a span of 11 bases. This CDR3 contains 13 residues. Germline V lookup: CDR1 SSHAT, CDR2 FNYEAQ (reference sequence). The CDR3 DNA sequence: TGTGCCAGCAGCCGGGGAGAAATCAATGAGCAGTTCTTC. Residues: CASSRGEINEQFF.

This clonotype was counted a few times. The rearrangement links TRBV2 to TRBJ2-2; D perhaps matches TRBD2 (6 bases). The CDR3 length is 14 residues. Trimming cost V 6 bases and J 1 base, with 9 bases left between them. CDR1 SNHLY and CDR2 FYNNEI come from the germline V gene. CDR3 coding DNA: TGTGCCAGCAGGGAGGGAGAGAACACCGGGGAGCTGTTTTTT. Translated, it gives CASREGENTGELFF.

On this clonotype itself: Given a much more abundant clone one base away, this may be a read error. The rearrangement joins TRBV20-1 to TRBJ2-5; perhaps TRBD1 as D (6 bases). This CDR3 has 15 residues. Germline loops: CDR1 DFQATT, CDR2 SNEGSKA (reference sequence). The CDR3 nucleotides read TGCAGTGCTGGGATCTCCCAGGGGACCCAAGAGACCCAGTGCTTC. Protein: CSAGISQGTQETQCF.

The table lists this clonotype with a few counts. The chain carries TRBV6-2 or TRBV6-3 and TRBJ1-5; 11 positions match TRBD1. This CDR3 is built from 14 residues. V was clipped by 5 bases and J by 3 bases; unmatched bases: 0. The germline V gene encodes CDR1 MNHEY and CDR2 SVGEGT. The CDR3, as DNA: TGTGCCAGCAGTGGACAGGGGGCCAATCAGCCCCAGCATTTT. Translated: CASSGQGANQPQHF.

This chain joins TRBV5-4 and TRBJ2-1, with 13 bases fitting TRBD2. CDR1 and CDR2 from the germline V gene are SGHNT and YYREEE (reference sequence). This CDR3 spans 17 amino acids. Trimming cost V 4 bases and J 9 bases; bases outside gene matches: 13. The CDR3 spells CASSPNVRTSGSREQFF. The CDR3 bases are TGTGCCAGCAGCCCGAACGTACGGACTAGCGGGAGTCGTGAGCAGTTCTTC.

This clonotype was counted many times. The chain links TRBV7-3 to TRBJ2-5, with D possibly matching TRBD2 (6 bases). CDR1 is SGHTA and CDR2 is FQGTGA in the germline V gene. V was shortened by 0 bases and J by 9 bases, with 11 bases between the two germline ends. This CDR3 region has 13 residues. The CDR3 region is CASSLTVGGAQYF. CDR3 nucleotides: TGTGCCAGCAGCTTAACGGTGGGCGGGGCCCAGTACTTC.

The genes are TRBV6-2 or TRBV6-3 and TRBJ2-5, with D possibly being TRBD1 (6 bases). CDR1 MNHEY and CDR2 SVGEGT come from the germline V gene. V gave up 10 bases and J gave up 5 bases, with 23 bases separating them. The CDR3 is made up of 15 amino acids. The CDR3 DNA follows: TGTGCCACCACCCGACAGGACCGGGCGTGGGAGACCCAGTACTTC. Encoded protein: CATTRQDRAWETQYF.

This clonotype was counted between two and nine times. This rearrangement joins TRBV7-2 to TRBJ2-1, with TRBD2 identical over 11 bases. Germline V lookup: CDR1 SGHTA, CDR2 FQGNSA. J was trimmed by 7 bases and V by 1 base; bases with no gene match: 6. This CDR3 is built from 16 residues. CDR3 loop: CASSLGSGGALNEQFF. CDR3 in DNA: TGTGCCAGCAGCTTAGGTAGCGGGGGGGCTTTAAATGAGCAGTTCTTC.

This clonotype was counted many times. The V gene is TRBV20-1, the J gene TRBJ2-3; either TRBD1 or TRBD2 may supply D (6 bases each). V was pared by 4 bases and J by 3 bases, with 23 bases between. The CDR3 extends over 17 amino acids. From germline, CDR1 is DFQATT and CDR2 SNEGSKA (reference sequence). The CDR3 spells CSAKYPPGASVTDTQYF. CDR3 nucleotide sequence: TGCAGTGCTAAGTATCCGCCAGGGGCTAGCGTAACAGATACGCAGTATTTT.

The V call is TRBV20-1, the J call TRBJ2-7, with 8 positions matching TRBD2. The CDR3 sequence is 13 residues long. CDR1 and CDR2 from the germline V gene are DFQATT and SNEGSKA (reference sequence). V dropped 6 bases and J dropped 9; count of bases not matched to a gene: 13. This CDR3 is CSATSGSGTRQYF. Written as DNA, the CDR3 is TGCAGTGCCACCAGCGGGAGCGGGACAAGGCAGTACTTC.

This chain uses TRBV19 with TRBJ2-4, with a tentative D call TRBD1 (5 bases). The CDR3 runs 17 residues. Per the germline V gene, CDR1 is LNHDA and CDR2 is SQIVND (reference sequence). Trimming stripped 5 bases from V and 0 bases from J, with 17 bases between. The CDR3 protein is CASSDERQPLAKNIQYF. The CDR3 DNA sequence: TGTGCCAGTAGTGACGAGCGACAGCCACTAGCCAAAAACATTCAGTACTTC.